This T cell receptor beta chain stems from a study of beta chain features in type 1 diabetes. This clone was recorded a few times. What it binds is not known. Expressed TCRB transcripts were sequenced after all isolated RNA was converted to cDNA. About 3.4 million reads per sample on average were obtained from naive, central memory and regulatory T cell samples. TCRdb keeps only in-frame clones here, not all; method: immunoSEQ multiplex PCR. The repertoire holds about 620,000 clones, with roughly 15% as singletons. V lost 1 base, J lost 9 bases, and 13 bases lay in between. Germline CDR1 reads SGHTA; CDR2 reads FQGNSA. CDR3 size: 14 residues. Study-wide results and caveats: Across patients, naive, central memory and Treg TCRB repertoires exhibited apparently greater similarity than was observed across healthy donors.

Heparinised blood was drawn once per donor, averaging about 116 mL. The chain is built from TRBV7-2 and TRBJ1-5, with D unclear. What was sequenced was naive CD4+ T cells from blood. The TCR sequence derives from a man between 18 and 35 years old in good health. DNA for the CDR3: TGTGCCAGCAGCTTAGGGCAGACCTTTGGGCCCCAGCATTTT. Translated: CASSLGQTFGPQHF.